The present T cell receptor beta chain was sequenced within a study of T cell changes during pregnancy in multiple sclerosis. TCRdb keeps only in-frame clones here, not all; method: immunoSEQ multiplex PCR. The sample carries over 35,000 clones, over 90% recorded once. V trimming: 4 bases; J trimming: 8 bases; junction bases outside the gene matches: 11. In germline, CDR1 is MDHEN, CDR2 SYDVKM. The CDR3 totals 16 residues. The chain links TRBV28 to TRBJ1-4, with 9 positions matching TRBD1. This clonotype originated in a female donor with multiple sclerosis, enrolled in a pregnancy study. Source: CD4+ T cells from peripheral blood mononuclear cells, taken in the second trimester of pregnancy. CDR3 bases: TGTGCCAGCAGTTCCCCAACAGGGGGCTGGATGGAAAAACTGTTTTTT. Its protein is CASSSPTGGWMEKLFF.